The 17 T cell receptor beta chains in this list originate from one sample, sequenced in a study of cytomegalovirus exposure and HLA in healthy donors. PCR was performed using 60 Vbeta and 13 Jbeta primers. Here immunoSEQ multiplex PCR was the method, and the copy in TCRdb shows in-frame clones only, minus some. The sample holds 95,000 to 150,000 clones, 66% seen once. The sequenced sample was PBMCs. These receptors all come from a man between 18 and 29 years old in good health and CMV-seronegative.

This clone has only one observation. The chain is built from TRBV5-1 and TRBJ1-5, with D perhaps TRBD1 (5 bases). This CDR3 is 15 amino acids long. Germline V CDR1 and CDR2: SGHRS, YFSETQ. Between the trimmed V and J ends, which lost 4 bases and 2 bases, there was a span of 13 bases. The CDR3 sequence is CASSPLGLGNQPQHF. In DNA form, the CDR3 reads TGCGCCAGCAGCCCGTTGGGGCTAGGCAATCAGCCCCAGCATTTT.

J is TRBJ1-1 and V is TRBV5-1; maybe TRBD1 (5 bases). Germline assignment: CDR1 SGHRS and CDR2 YFSETQ. CDR3 length: 13 amino acids. The ends were cut back, 2 bases at V and 1 base at J, with 6 bases in the middle. In DNA form, the CDR3 reads TGCGCCAGCAGCTTAACAGGGAACACTGAAGCTTTCTTT. Amino acid sequence: CASSLTGNTEAFF. The entire variable domain, with the rest obtained from reference TRBV5-1 and TRBJ1-1, is as follows: KAGVTQTPRYLIKTRGQQVTLSCSPISGHRSVSWYQQTPGQGLQFLFEYFSETQRNKGNFPGRFSGRQFSNSRSEMNVSTLELGDSALYLCASSLTGNTEAFFGQGTRLTVV.

J is TRBJ2-7 and V is TRBV7-8; tentatively, D is TRBD2 (5 bases). With 1 base removed from V and 1 base from J, the gap between germline ends came to 11 bases. The CDR3 runs 15 residues. Germline V gene data show CDR1 as SGHVS and CDR2 as FQNEAQ. CDR3 sequence: CASSLVFGVSYEQYF. The CDR3 DNA is TGTGCCAGCAGCTTAGTTTTCGGGGTTTCCTACGAGCAGTACTTC.

The genes are TRBV5-6 and TRBJ2-7, with 8 bases matching TRBD2. Trimming cost V 0 bases and J 7 bases; bases outside gene matches: 0. The CDR3 loop spans 12 amino acids. CDR1 and CDR2 from the germline V gene are SGHDT and YYEEEE. CDR3 in DNA: TGTGCCAGCAGCTTGGGCGGGGGGGAGCAGTACTTC. The encoded protein is CASSLGGGEQYF.

The chain uses TRBV19 and TRBJ2-1, with D possibly TRBD1 on 8 matching bases. Trimming shortened V by 3 bases and J by 5 bases, and 14 bases separated the two germline ends. Per germline, CDR1 LNHDA and CDR2 SQIVND (reference sequence). The CDR3 extends over 15 amino acids. The CDR3 nucleotides read TGTGCCAGTAGTATCGTACAGGGGGGGGACAATGAGCAGTTCTTC. Its protein is CASSIVQGGDNEQFF.

V gene TRBV7-9 combines with J gene TRBJ1-1; weak D call: TRBD1 (5 bases). The germline V gene has CDR1 SEHNR and CDR2 FQNEAQ (reference sequence). The CDR3 totals 13 residues. Trimming took off 5 bases at V and 7 bases at J, with 14 bases between the two ends. CDR3 sequence (DNA): TGTGCCAGCAGCCCCTCGGGGGGAAGTGAAGCTTTCTTT. Protein: CASSPSGGSEAFF.

In its sample, this clone was seen a few times. This chain connects TRBV11-2 to TRBJ2-5; 8 positions match TRBD2. CDR1 and CDR2 (germline): SGHAT, FQNNGV. The V gene end was trimmed by 5 bases and the J gene end by 2 bases; junction bases not matched to a gene: 4. The CDR3 spans 14 residues. For the CDR3, the DNA is TGTGCCAGCAGCGCTCGGGGGGGTCAAGAGACCCAGTACTTC. This translates into CASSARGGQETQYF. Drawing the rest from reference TRBV11-2 and TRBJ2-5, the complete variable domain is EAGVAQSPRYKIIEKRQSVAFWCNPISGHATLYWYQQILGQGPKLLIQFQNNGVVDDSQLPKDRFSAERLKGVDSTLKIQPAKLEDSAVYLCASSARGGQETQYFGPGTRLLVL.

This chain links TRBV5-4 with TRBJ2-1; TRBD2 matches 9 bases. Germline CDR1 and CDR2: SGHNT and YYREEE (reference sequence). This CDR3 spans 16 amino acids. Trimming cost V 1 base and J 5 bases; bases outside gene matches: 7. CDR3 in amino acids: CASSLSETSGDNEQFF. In DNA, the CDR3 is TGTGCCAGCAGCTTGAGTGAGACTAGCGGAGACAATGAGCAGTTCTTC.

This sequence joins TRBV27 and TRBJ2-5; TRBD1 might be the D (5 bases). Trimming took off 4 bases at V and 5 bases at J, with 14 bases between the two ends. The CDR3 has 14 residues. Germline values: CDR1 MNHEY, CDR2 SMNVEV (reference sequence). The CDR3 here is CASSSQGRWETQYF. In nucleotides, the CDR3 is TGTGCCAGCAGTTCCCAGGGCAGGTGGGAGACCCAGTACTTC.

As for this clone: The sample contains more than one DNA sequence encoding this CDR3. V is TRBV6-5 and J is TRBJ2-2; no reliable D call. The V gene's germline CDR1 is MNHEY and CDR2 SVGAGI. Trimming stripped 6 bases from V and 5 bases from J, with 7 bases between. The CDR3 consists of 12 residues. This CDR3 reads CASRRGTGELFF. CDR3 nucleotides: TGTGCCAGCAGGAGAGGAACCGGGGAGCTGTTTTTT.

The chain carries TRBV4-2 and TRBJ2-3; D is possibly TRBD2 (6 bases). V gave up 3 bases and J gave up 0 bases, with 28 bases separating them. Germline CDR1 is LGHNA and CDR2 is YNFKEQ. This CDR3 has 21 amino acids. The CDR3 region has the DNA TGTGCCAGCAGCCATCCGACCCGTGGGTCGGGGGAGGCCACTAGCACAGATACGCAGTATTTT. It specifies CASSHPTRGSGEATSTDTQYF.

CDR3: CASSNPDRYEQYF. Written as DNA, the CDR3 is TGTGCCAGCAGCAATCCGGACAGATACGAGCAGTACTTC. The chain employs TRBV13 and TRBJ2-5, with D maybe TRBD1 (6 bases). Matching the DNA end better, TRBJ2-7 makes the J call doubtful. The CDR3 is 13 amino acids. The germline V gene encodes CDR1 PRHDT and CDR2 FYEKMQ (reference sequence).

The rearrangement joins TRBV6-1 to TRBJ2-5; a possible D gene is TRBD1 (7 bases). The CDR3 is 13 amino acids. Per germline, CDR1 MNHNS and CDR2 SASEGT. Trimming took 4 bases from V and 4 from J, leaving 10 bases between them. The CDR3 coding sequence is TGTGCCAGCAGTGGACAGGGAGGAGAGACCCAGTACTTC. Translation gives CASSGQGGETQYF.

The chain links TRBV5-1 to TRBJ2-7; 9 bases are a match to TRBD2. The CDR3 spans 13 residues. Per the germline V gene, CDR1 is SGHRS and CDR2 is YFSETQ. J gave up 13 bases and V 0 bases, and 8 bases lay outside the gene matches. Here the CDR3 DNA reads TGCGCCAGCAGCTTGGAGCCCGGGACTAGCCCCTACTTC. Translated: CASSLEPGTSPYF.

This clone was detected a few times. This chain joins TRBV29-1 and TRBJ2-1, with TRBD1 matching over 12 bases. CDR3 length: 15 residues. The J segment lost 6 bases and the V segment lost 4 bases, leaving 7 bases of the junction unmatched. CDR1 and CDR2 (germline): SQVTM, ANQGSEA. CDR3 region: CSVGPGTGGLNEQFF. The CDR3 coding sequence is TGCAGCGTTGGCCCTGGGACAGGGGGCCTCAATGAGCAGTTCTTC.

This clone was recorded a few times. In the same sample, other DNA sequences code for this CDR3. This sequence joins TRBV10-3 and TRBJ1-5; 8 bases are shared with TRBD1. Trimming took 6 bases from V and 2 from J; bases not matched to a gene: 6. Germline V gene lookup returns CDR1 ENHRY and CDR2 SYGVKD. CDR3 length equals 15 residues. The DNA for the CDR3 is TGTGCCATCAGCGAAGACAGGGGAGGCAATCAGCCCCAGCATTTT. Translating it yields CAISEDRGGNQPQHF.

The V call is TRBV7-9, the J call TRBJ2-5; 10 bases line up with TRBD1. TRBJ2-7 matches the DNA end more closely, so the J call is doubtful. Germline V CDR1 and CDR2: SEHNR, FQNEAQ (reference sequence). The CDR3 has 15 residues. The CDR3 region has the DNA TGTGCCAGCAGACCCCGGGACAGGGGCACCTACGAGCAGTACTTC. It is translated as CASRPRDRGTYEQYF.